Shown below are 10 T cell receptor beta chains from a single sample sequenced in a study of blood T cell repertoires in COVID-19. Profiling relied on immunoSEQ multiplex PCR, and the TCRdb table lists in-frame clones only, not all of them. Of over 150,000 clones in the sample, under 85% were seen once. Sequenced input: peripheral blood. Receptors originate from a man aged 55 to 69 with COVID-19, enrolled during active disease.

CDR3 protein: CASSRLAGVETQYF. The CDR3 DNA reads TGTGCCAGCAGTCGACTAGCGGGAGTGGAGACCCAGTACTTC. The rearrangement joins TRBV6-5 to TRBJ2-5; 12 nucleotides line up with TRBD2. The CDR3 runs to 14 residues. Germline CDR1 and CDR2: MNHEY and SVGAGI. V lost 5 bases and J lost 5; bases outside the gene matches: 3.

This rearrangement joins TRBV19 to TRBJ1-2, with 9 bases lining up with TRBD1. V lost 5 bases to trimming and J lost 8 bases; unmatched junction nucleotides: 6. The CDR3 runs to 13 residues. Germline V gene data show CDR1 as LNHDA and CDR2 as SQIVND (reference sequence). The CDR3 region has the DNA TGTGCCAGTAGTGACAACAGGGGGCTCGGCTACACCTTC. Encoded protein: CASSDNRGLGYTF.

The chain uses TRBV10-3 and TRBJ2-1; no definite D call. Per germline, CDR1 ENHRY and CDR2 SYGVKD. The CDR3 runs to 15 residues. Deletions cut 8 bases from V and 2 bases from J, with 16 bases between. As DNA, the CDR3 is TGTGCCATCTCGGATGCTGGCGGTCCCTACAATGAGCAGTTCTTC. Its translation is CAISDAGGPYNEQFF.

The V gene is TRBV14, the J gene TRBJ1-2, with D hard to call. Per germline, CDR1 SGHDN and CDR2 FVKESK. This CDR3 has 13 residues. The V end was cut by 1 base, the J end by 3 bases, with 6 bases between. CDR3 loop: CASSQVTDYGYTF. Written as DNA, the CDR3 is TGTGCCAGCAGCCAAGTTACAGACTATGGCTACACCTTC.

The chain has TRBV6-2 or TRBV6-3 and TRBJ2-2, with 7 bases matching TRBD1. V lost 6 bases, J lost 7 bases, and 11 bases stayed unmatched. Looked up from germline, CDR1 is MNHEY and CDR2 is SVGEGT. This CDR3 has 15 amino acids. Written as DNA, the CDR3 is TGTGCCAGCAGCCCTATCGACAGGGACGACGGGGAGCTGTTTTTT. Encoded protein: CASSPIDRDDGELFF.

CDR3 residues: CASRETGSGAEAFF. As DNA, the CDR3 is TGTGCCAGCAGGGAAACAGGGTCAGGTGCTGAAGCTTTCTTT. The chain couples TRBV25-1 to TRBJ1-1; D may be TRBD1 (6 bases). This CDR3 has 14 amino acids. Germline values: CDR1 MGHDK, CDR2 SYGVNS. With 6 bases removed from V and 6 bases from J, the gap between germline ends came to 17 bases.

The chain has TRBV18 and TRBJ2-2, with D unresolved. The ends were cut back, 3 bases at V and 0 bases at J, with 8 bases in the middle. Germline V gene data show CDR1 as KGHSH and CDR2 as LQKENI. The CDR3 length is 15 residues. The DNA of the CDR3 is TGTGCCAGCTCACCGTCCGCGGCGAACACCGGGGAGCTGTTTTTT. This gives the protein CASSPSAANTGELFF.

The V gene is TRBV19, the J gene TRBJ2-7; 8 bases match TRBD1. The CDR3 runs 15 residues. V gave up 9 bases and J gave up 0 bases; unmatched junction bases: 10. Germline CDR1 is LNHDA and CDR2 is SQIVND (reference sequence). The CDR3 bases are TGTGCCAGCAAACCAGGGACAGGTTTCTCCTACGAGCAGTACTTC. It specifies CASKPGTGFSYEQYF.

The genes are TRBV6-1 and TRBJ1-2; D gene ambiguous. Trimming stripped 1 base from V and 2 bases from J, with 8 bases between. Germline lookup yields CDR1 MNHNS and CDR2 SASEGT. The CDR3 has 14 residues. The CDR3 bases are TGTGCCAGCAGTGAAGGCCAGACAAACTATGGCTACACCTTC. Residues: CASSEGQTNYGYTF.

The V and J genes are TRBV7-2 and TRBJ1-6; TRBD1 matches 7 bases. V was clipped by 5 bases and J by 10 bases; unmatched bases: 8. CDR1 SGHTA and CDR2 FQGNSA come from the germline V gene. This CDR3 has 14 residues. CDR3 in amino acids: CASSPRQGGSPLHF. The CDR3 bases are TGTGCCAGCAGCCCAAGACAGGGAGGCTCACCCCTCCACTTT. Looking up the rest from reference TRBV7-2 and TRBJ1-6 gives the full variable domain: GAGVSQSPSNKVTEKGKDVELRCDPISGHTALYWYRQSLGQGLEFLIYFQGNSAPDKSGLPSDRFSAERTGGSVSTLTIQRTQQEDSAVYLCASSPRQGGSPLHFGNGTRLTVT.